The 29 T cell receptor beta chains presented below share a single source sample, sequenced in a study of PD-1 blockade in classical Hodgkin lymphoma. The time point was: newly diagnosed, previously untreated cHL patient sample. Through magnetic negative selection, CD8+ T cells were separated from PBMCs that had been thawed. Profiling relied on immunoSEQ multiplex PCR, and the TCRdb table lists in-frame clones only, not all of them. The table lists about 3,400 clones, roughly 80% of them singletons. Sequencing was done on a sample of CD8+ T cells from blood. Receptors were obtained from a human donor with classical Hodgkin lymphoma.

The rearrangement joins TRBV25-1 to TRBJ2-1; 9 bases fit TRBD1. Trimming at V came to 8 bases and at J to 7 bases, leaving 21 bases not matched to a gene. CDR1 and CDR2 (germline): MGHDK, SYGVNS. This CDR3 has 18 amino acids. CDR3 sequence: CASAGTGFGGSRRNEQFF. Here the CDR3 DNA reads TGTGCCAGCGCAGGGACAGGGTTTGGCGGGAGTCGTCGGAATGAGCAGTTCTTC.

This chain uses TRBV19 with TRBJ2-1, with D unclear. The CDR3 covers 14 residues. V lost 6 bases and J 8 bases, leaving 17 bases between the germline ends. Per the germline V gene, CDR1 is LNHDA and CDR2 is SQIVND (reference sequence). The chain's CDR3 is CASSGPSLLDEQFF. The CDR3, as DNA: TGTGCCAGTAGCGGGCCCTCTCTTTTGGATGAGCAGTTCTTC.

The genes are TRBV7-8 and TRBJ2-3; D unresolved. CDR3 size: 16 residues. Trimming stripped 5 bases from V and 0 bases from J, with 15 bases between. Per germline, CDR1 SGHVS and CDR2 FQNEAQ. Written as DNA, the CDR3 is TGTGCCAGCAGCCCCGTCTACGGTCGAAGCACAGATACGCAGTATTTT. Its protein product is CASSPVYGRSTDTQYF. The full variable domain, completed using reference TRBV7-8 and TRBJ2-3, is GAGVSQSPRYKVAKRGQDVALRCDPISGHVSLFWYQQALGQGPEFLTYFQNEAQLDKSGLPSDRFFAERPEGSVSTLKIQRTQQEDSAVYLCASSPVYGRSTDTQYFGPGTRLTVL.

The chain couples TRBV5-6 to TRBJ2-3; the match to TRBD2 covers 10 bases. The CDR3 length is 18 residues. The V gene end was trimmed by 1 base and the J gene end by 3 bases; junction bases not matched to a gene: 11. Germline V gives CDR1 SGHDT, CDR2 YYEEEE. CDR3: CASSLSSLAGVLTDTQYF. The CDR3 nucleotides read TGTGCCAGCAGCTTGTCCAGCCTAGCGGGAGTGTTGACAGATACGCAGTATTTT.

V gene TRBV28 combines with J gene TRBJ2-3, with D maybe TRBD1 (5 bases). The V end lost 1 base, the J end lost 1 base, and 12 bases lay between the germline ends. The germline V gene encodes CDR1 MDHEN and CDR2 SYDVKM. This CDR3 region has 16 residues. The CDR3 DNA is TGTGCCAGCAGTTTATCCGGCAGGGTGGGCACAGATACGCAGTATTTT. This sequence encodes CASSLSGRVGTDTQYF.

This clone was observed once. One junction end does not reproduce the germline sequence, and a read error may be involved. V gene TRBV30 combines with J gene TRBJ2-7; D could derive from TRBD1 or TRBD2 (5 bases each). CDR3 size: 13 residues. Per germline, CDR1 GTSNPN and CDR2 SVGIG (reference sequence). CDR3 DNA: TGTGCCGGGAGACAGATACTCTCCTACGAGCAGTACTTC. Protein sequence: CAGRQILSYEQYF.

There are a few counts of this clone. The rearrangement uses TRBV28 and TRBJ1-2, with a tentative D call TRBD1 (5 bases). Looked up from germline, CDR1 is MDHEN and CDR2 is SYDVKM. CDR3 size: 15 residues. The V and J ends lost 5 bases and 5 bases respectively, with 18 bases between them. The DNA of the CDR3 is TGTGCCAGCAGTCCGCGGAAGGGGCTAAGTTATGGCTACACCTTC. It codes for CASSPRKGLSYGYTF.

This clone was observed a few times. The V and J genes are TRBV7-9 and TRBJ1-2, with D unresolved. The CDR3 runs to 13 residues. V gave up 5 bases and J gave up 8 bases, with 15 bases separating them. In germline, CDR1 is SEHNR, CDR2 FQNEAQ (reference sequence). DNA of the CDR3: TGTGCCAGCAGCCCCGTGAACATACAGGGCTACACCTTC. Translated, it gives CASSPVNIQGYTF. The variable domain in full, with the rest retrieved from reference TRBV7-9 and TRBJ1-2, is DTGVSQNPRHKITKRGQNVTFRCDPISEHNRLYWYRQTLGQGPEFLTYFQNEAQLEKSRLLSDRFSAERPKGSFSTLEIQRTEQGDSAMYLCASSPVNIQGYTFGSGTRLTVV.

This chain links TRBV7-6 with TRBJ2-3, with D maybe TRBD1 (5 bases). Per the germline V gene, CDR1 is SGHVS and CDR2 is FNYEAQ. Trimming stripped 5 bases from V and 2 bases from J, with 11 bases between. The CDR3 consists of 14 residues. In nucleotides, the CDR3 is TGTGCCAGCAGCCCGACAGACTTCACAGATACGCAGTATTTT. Translated: CASSPTDFTDTQYF. The whole variable domain, filled in from reference TRBV7-6 and TRBJ2-3, reads GAGVSQSPRYKVTKRGQDVALRCDPISGHVSLYWYRQALGQGPEFLTYFNYEAQQDKSGLPNDRFSAERPEGSISTLTIQRTEQRDSAMYRCASSPTDFTDTQYFGPGTRLTVL.

The chain couples TRBV9 to TRBJ2-7; 9 nucleotides agree with TRBD2. Trimming cost V 4 bases and J 6 bases; bases outside gene matches: 8. This CDR3 has 14 residues. Germline V gene data show CDR1 as SGDLS and CDR2 as YYNGEE. The CDR3 region is CASSLTSGTFEQYF. CDR3 nucleotides: TGTGCCAGCAGCCTGACTAGCGGAACCTTCGAGCAGTACTTC.

J is TRBJ1-4 and V is TRBV5-4; TRBD1 is a possible D gene (5 bases). This CDR3 region has 17 residues. With 1 base removed from V and 7 bases from J, the gap between germline ends came to 20 bases. Germline V lookup: CDR1 SGHNT, CDR2 YYREEE (reference sequence). Here the CDR3 DNA reads TGTGCCAGCAGCTTGAGCCCGGCTGGAGGGGTTGGTGAAAAACTGTTTTTT. The encoded protein is CASSLSPAGGVGEKLFF.

The CDR3 DNA reads as TGCGCCAGCAGCCAAGATTTACGGGAGGCAGTCTATGGCTACACCTTC. Translating it yields CASSQDLREAVYGYTF. The chain links TRBV4-3 to TRBJ1-2; D is uncertain. Deletions cut 0 bases from V and 4 bases from J, with 15 bases between. Germline V gives CDR1 LGHNA, CDR2 YSLEER. There are 16 residues in the CDR3.

This rearrangement joins TRBV11-2 to TRBJ2-1; D uncertain. The CDR3 covers 12 residues. Germline V gene data show CDR1 as SGHAT and CDR2 as FQNNGV. V lost 6 bases, J lost 8 bases, and 11 bases lay in between. The CDR3: CASRWGGDEQFF. CDR3 nucleotides: TGTGCCAGCAGATGGGGTGGCGATGAGCAGTTCTTC.

This clone was recorded once. The chain recombines TRBV6-5 with TRBJ1-2, with a tentative D call TRBD1 (5 bases). In germline, CDR1 is MNHEY, CDR2 SVGAGI. Between the trimmed V and J ends, which lost 2 bases and 6 bases, there was a span of 13 bases. The CDR3 runs 14 residues. CDR3 residues: CASSYGGGIDGYTF. The CDR3 DNA reads as TGTGCCAGCAGTTACGGGGGGGGGATAGATGGCTACACCTTC.

The rearrangement joins TRBV6-5 to TRBJ1-2; D possibly corresponds to TRBD1 (6 bases). The germline V gene has CDR1 MNHEY and CDR2 SVGAGI. The CDR3 has 14 residues. V was cut by 8 bases and J by 2 bases, with 15 bases left in between. The DNA for the CDR3 is TGTGCCAGCGGCCCACAGGGTGGAAACTATGGCTACACCTTC. This gives the protein CASGPQGGNYGYTF.

The chain carries TRBV11-2 and TRBJ2-3, with 14 bases lining up with TRBD2. The germline V gene has CDR1 SGHAT and CDR2 FQNNGV. The J segment lost 2 bases and the V segment lost 2 bases, leaving 6 bases of the junction unmatched. CDR3 length equals 18 residues. CDR3 sequence: CASSLNLGLAGDTDTQYF. The CDR3 nucleotides read TGTGCCAGCAGCTTAAACCTGGGACTAGCGGGGGACACAGATACGCAGTATTTT. Looking up the rest from reference TRBV11-2 and TRBJ2-3 gives the full variable domain: EAGVAQSPRYKIIEKRQSVAFWCNPISGHATLYWYQQILGQGPKLLIQFQNNGVVDDSQLPKDRFSAERLKGVDSTLKIQPAKLEDSAVYLCASSLNLGLAGDTDTQYFGPGTRLTVL.

This sequence joins TRBV13 and TRBJ2-1; 8 bases align to TRBD1. The V gene end was trimmed by 3 bases and the J gene end by 7 bases; junction bases not matched to a gene: 5. Germline CDR1 PRHDT, CDR2 FYEKMQ (reference sequence). This CDR3 contains 14 residues. The CDR3 region has the DNA TGTGCCAGCAGCTTCGTGACAGGGGTGAATGAGCAGTTCTTC. Amino acid sequence: CASSFVTGVNEQFF.

The chain joins TRBV5-4 to TRBJ2-7; 8 nucleotides align to TRBD2. The CDR3 covers 13 residues. Losses at the gene ends were 4 bases for V and 6 bases for J; bases not matched to a gene: 6. Germline assignment: CDR1 SGHNT and CDR2 YYREEE (reference sequence). The CDR3 coding sequence is TGTGCCAGCAGCCCGGGGGGGGGTGGCGAGCAGTACTTC. It specifies CASSPGGGGEQYF.

The rearrangement links TRBV6-5 to TRBJ2-7, with TRBD2 identical over 8 bases. In germline, CDR1 is MNHEY, CDR2 SVGAGI. V lost 8 bases, J lost 1 base, and 7 bases stayed unmatched. The length of the CDR3 is 14 residues. The CDR3 spells CASSTTSASYEQYF. DNA for the CDR3: TGTGCCAGCTCCACGACTAGCGCTTCCTACGAGCAGTACTTC.

The chain couples TRBV5-4 to TRBJ2-7; 7 bases map to TRBD2. Unmatched junction bases numbered 1, after V lost 2 bases and J lost 2 bases. The CDR3 extends over 13 amino acids. Germline V CDR1 and CDR2: SGHNT, YYREEE (reference sequence). CDR3 amino acids: CASSFSGTYEQYF. The CDR3 DNA sequence: TGTGCCAGCAGCTTCAGCGGGACCTACGAGCAGTACTTC.

About this clone: Germline is not matched at one junction end, which may reflect a read error. This rearrangement joins TRBV27 to TRBJ2-5; possible D gene TRBD1, 5 bases. Germline assignment: CDR1 MNHEY and CDR2 SMNVEV (reference sequence). This CDR3 is 15 amino acids long. The CDR3 nucleotides are TGTGCCAGCAGTCCATTTCAGGGATCCCAAGGGACCCAGTACTTC. Translation: CASSPFQGSQGTQYF.

The chain has TRBV6-4 and TRBJ1-2; D might be TRBD1 (5 bases). In germline, CDR1 is MRHNA, CDR2 SNTAGT. Trimming stripped 3 bases from V and 0 bases from J, with 5 bases between. The CDR3 spans 13 residues. The CDR3 reads CASSETANYGYTF. The CDR3 DNA sequence: TGTGCCAGCAGTGAGACAGCTAACTATGGCTACACCTTC.

This clone was observed a single time. The chain carries TRBV19 and TRBJ2-7, with 9 nucleotides matching TRBD1. The CDR3 totals 14 residues. The V gene's germline CDR1 is LNHDA and CDR2 SQIVND (reference sequence). The ends lost 6 bases at V and 3 bases at J; junction bases unmatched: 6. CDR3 sequence (DNA): TGTGCCAGTAGCCCCGGGACAGGGCTCTACGAGCAGTACTTC. Residues: CASSPGTGLYEQYF.

This clone was seen more than once but under ten times. The chain joins TRBV4-3 to TRBJ2-7; tentatively, D is TRBD2 (6 bases). The germline CDR1 and CDR2 sequences are LGHNA and YSLEER. The V end was cut by 0 bases, the J end by 6 bases, with 12 bases between. The CDR3 sequence is 14 residues long. CDR3 nucleotide sequence: TGCGCCAGCAGCCAAGATCGTTCCGGGAGCGAGCAGTACTTC. Amino acids: CASSQDRSGSEQYF.

The chain is built from TRBV27 and TRBJ2-5, with 9 bases fitting TRBD1. Germline V CDR1 and CDR2: MNHEY, SMNVEV (reference sequence). The ends lost 8 bases at V and 5 bases at J; junction bases unmatched: 6. The CDR3 is 13 amino acids. The CDR3 loop is CASGDRDWETQYF. CDR3 sequence (DNA): TGTGCCAGCGGGGACAGGGATTGGGAGACCCAGTACTTC.

This chain joins TRBV18 and TRBJ2-1; D possibly uses TRBD1 or TRBD2 (5 bases each). Germline V gene data show CDR1 as KGHSH and CDR2 as LQKENI. The germline V and J ends were trimmed by 0 bases and 2 bases, with 11 bases remaining between them. The CDR3 consists of 16 residues. The CDR3 loop is CASSPPVTGPYNEQFF. As DNA, the CDR3 is TGTGCCAGCTCACCACCCGTCACGGGACCCTACAATGAGCAGTTCTTC. Supplemented by reference TRBV18 and TRBJ2-1, the full variable domain reads NAGVMQNPRHLVRRRGQEARLRCSPMKGHSHVYWYRQLPEEGLKFMVYLQKENIIDESGMPKERFSAEFPKEGPSILRIQQVVRGDSAAYFCASSPPVTGPYNEQFFGPGTRLTVL.

As for this clone: At one end the junction does not follow the germline gene, possibly because of a read error. Other DNA sequences in this specimen translate into the identical CDR3. The chain uses TRBV30 and TRBJ2-7; no clear D gene. Germline CDR1 reads GTSNPN; CDR2 reads SVGIG (reference sequence). The CDR3 consists of 13 residues. The CDR3 is CAWSSTASSEQYF. The DNA of the CDR3 is TGTGCCTGGAGTTCGACTGCCTCCTCCGAGCAGTACTTC.

V gene TRBV4-3 combines with J gene TRBJ2-7; 8 nucleotides align to TRBD1. Trimming removed 5 bases from V and 5 bases from J; junction bases left unmatched: 5. The germline V gene has CDR1 LGHNA and CDR2 YSLEER. The CDR3 loop spans 13 amino acids. The chain's CDR3 is CASSGQGADEQYF. In DNA, the CDR3 is TGCGCCAGCAGCGGGCAGGGGGCTGACGAGCAGTACTTC.

This chain connects TRBV6-4 to TRBJ2-7; D is ambiguous. The germline CDR1 and CDR2 sequences are MRHNA and SNTAGT. The CDR3 loop spans 13 amino acids. Trimming cost V 2 bases and J 3 bases, with 8 bases left between them. This chain's CDR3 is CASSDSGVYEQYF. The CDR3 region has the DNA TGTGCCAGCAGTGACAGTGGGGTCTACGAGCAGTACTTC.